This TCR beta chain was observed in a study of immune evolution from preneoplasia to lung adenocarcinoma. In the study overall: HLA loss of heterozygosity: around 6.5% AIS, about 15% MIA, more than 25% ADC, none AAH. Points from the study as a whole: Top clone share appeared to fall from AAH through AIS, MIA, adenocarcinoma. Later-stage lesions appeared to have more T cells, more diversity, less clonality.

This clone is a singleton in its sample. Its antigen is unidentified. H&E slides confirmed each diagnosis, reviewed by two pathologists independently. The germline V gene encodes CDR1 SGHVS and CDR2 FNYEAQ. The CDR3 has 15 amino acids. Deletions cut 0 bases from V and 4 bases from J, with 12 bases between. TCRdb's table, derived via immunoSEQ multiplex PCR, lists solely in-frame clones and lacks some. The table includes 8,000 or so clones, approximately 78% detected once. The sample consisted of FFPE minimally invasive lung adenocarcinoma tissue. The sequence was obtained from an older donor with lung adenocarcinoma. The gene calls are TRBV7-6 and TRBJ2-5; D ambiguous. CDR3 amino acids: CASSLAPTPGETQYF. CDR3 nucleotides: TGTGCCAGCAGCTTAGCGCCCACTCCAGGAGAGACCCAGTACTTC. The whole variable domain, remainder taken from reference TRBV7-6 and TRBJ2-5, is GAGVSQSPRYKVTKRGQDVALRCDPISGHVSLYWYRQALGQGPEFLTYFNYEAQQDKSGLPNDRFSAERPEGSISTLTIQRTEQRDSAMYRCASSLAPTPGETQYFGPGTRLLVL.